One T cell receptor (beta chain) is described in this entry. This receptor's antigen is unknown. No base-level quality is on record; no much larger clone is a single base apart. A second Seattle source provided samples from volunteer blood donors who had recovered from COVID-19. Each collaborating institution followed its own protocols to collect whole blood in K2EDTA tubes. Collaborator samples were shipped for TCRbeta analysis as frozen whole blood, isolated PBMCs, or DNA extracted from either sample type. TCRbeta CDR3 regions were amplified from genomic DNA using the immunoSEQ Assay, a bias-controlled multiplex PCR. In the source study's methods: Within the assay, amplification of reference gene primers was used to estimate how many nucleated cells each sample contained. To quantify the absolute abundance of each unique TCRbeta CDR3 rearrangement, sequence reads were collapsed and filtered. For each sample, productive Simpson clonality was calculated as the square root of Simpson's diversity index across productive rearrangements. The clones in this table, taken by TCRdb from immuneACCESS, are in-frame only. Not every clone is retained; where verified, under half of the shortfall comes from an unresolved V gene, and the cause of the rest is unknown. V and J calls plus clone size are reproduced from that table; the DNA served to infer D and trimming. Across this sample there are about 280,000 clones, with approximately 83% seen only once. The ten largest clones take up roughly 2.1% of the sample.

These data belong to a study of blood T cell repertoires in COVID-19 (dated by TCRdb to 2019 to 2021). Notes on the research overall: The collaborator samples originated in the United States, Italy and Spain and spanned the acute and convalescent phases of COVID-19. The prospective study material was composed of cDNA or gDNA derived from T cells, B-cell-depleted T cells, or PBMCs. The dataset comprised deeply sampled blood TCRbeta repertoires from subjects exposed to, actively infected with, or recovered from COVID-19. The repertoires were released in a freely available public database meant as a resource for research on the immune response to SARS-CoV-2. The samples were drawn from two sources: the first 160 participants of the ongoing ImmuneRACE study, and 1,254 subjects contributed by 6 global collaborators. Sample metadata almost always included a de-identified subject ID, COVID-19 status, age in years and sex. HLA class I and class II types, where available, came from metadata supplied by the sample provider rather than from assay-based typing.

What the research found in general, with its limitations: The amount of clinical and demographic metadata varied by source and participant and was provided uncurated.

CDR1 and CDR2, looked up from the germline V gene, are SGHRS and YFSETQ. The CDR3, from cysteine to phenylalanine, totals 14 residues. The read is trimmed to its CDR3 DNA, 42 bases read in frame from base 1. V and J are truncated by 6 bases and 0 bases respectively, leaving an intervening sequence of 12 bases. Recombination connected TRBV5-1 to TRBJ1-1, with a weak D call of TRBD1 (5 bases match). The source is a woman younger than 45 who had recovered from COVID-19. The sequenced sample consisted of peripheral blood. Here the CDR3 is given as CASKLGALNTEAFF. The sequenced DNA is TGCGCCAGCAAGTTAGGGGCCCTGAACACTGAAGCTTTCTTT.